These 7 T cell receptor beta chains were sequenced from one sample in a study of Graves' ophthalmopathy and Graves' hyperthyroidism. The TCR beta CDR3 regions underwent amplification from RNA transcripts. HTBI-primed RT-PCR formed the first round, and a multiplex PCR formed the second. TCRdb ran MiXCR on the multiplex PCR reads and lists one entry per CDR3 protein. The sample yields approximately 210,000 distinct CDR3 sequences, roughly 21% seen once. Sequencing was carried out using peripheral blood. The receptors were gathered from a woman aged 45-65 years with Graves' ophthalmopathy.

This clonotype has ten or more counts. At one end, the junction sequence differs from germline, possibly due to a read error. The chain employs TRBV27 and TRBJ2-5, with a tentative D call TRBD2 (6 bases). The CDR3 spans 15 residues. Germline V gene lookup returns CDR1 MNHEY and CDR2 SMNVEV (reference sequence). CDR3 sequence: CASSRWGTGQEAQYF. In nucleotides, the CDR3 is TGTGCCAGCAGTCGATGGGGGACTGGGCAAGAGGCCCAGTACTTC.

This clonotype was seen at least ten times. The chain uses TRBV5-5 and TRBJ1-5, with D hard to call. CDR1 is SGHKS and CDR2 is YYEKEE in the germline V gene (reference sequence). This CDR3 is built from 16 residues. The V gene lost 0 bases and the J gene lost 3 bases, with 13 bases spanning the gap. The CDR3, as DNA: TGTGCCAGCAGCTTGGGCGGTAGGCCAGACAATCAGCCCCAGCATTTT. This codes for CASSLGGRPDNQPQHF.

The rearrangement joins TRBV28 to TRBJ1-2; D is unresolved. CDR1 MDHEN and CDR2 SYDVKM come from the germline V gene. This CDR3 comprises 15 residues. V was trimmed by 10 bases and J by 0 bases, leaving 18 bases between them. CDR3 sequence reads: CAITRTPGSNYGYTF. The CDR3 region has the DNA TGTGCCATCACACGCACACCAGGTTCTAACTATGGCTACACCTTC.

This clonotype was observed many times. V and J are TRBV5-5 and TRBJ1-1, with a weak D call TRBD1 (6 bases). The V gene lost 2 bases and the J gene lost 0 bases, with 8 bases spanning the gap. CDR3 length: 14 residues. Germline assignment: CDR1 SGHKS and CDR2 YYEKEE (reference sequence). The chain's CDR3 is CASSFGQMNTEAFF. The CDR3 DNA reads TGTGCCAGCAGCTTCGGACAGATGAACACTGAAGCTTTCTTT.

This clonotype was picked up many times. The rearrangement joins TRBV6-1 to TRBJ2-2; 7 positions match TRBD1. Per germline, CDR1 MNHNS and CDR2 SASEGT. With V trimmed by 6 bases and J by 1 base, 2 bases remained unmatched. This CDR3 is built from 14 residues. The CDR3 sequence: CASRGQLNTGELFF. CDR3 DNA: TGTGCCAGCAGGGGACAGCTGAACACCGGGGAGCTGTTTTTT.

This clonotype came up many times. V usage is TRBV18 and J usage is TRBJ2-7, with a weak D call TRBD1 (7 bases). Germline values: CDR1 KGHSH, CDR2 LQKENI. The CDR3 has 15 amino acids. V dropped 3 bases and J dropped 1 base, with 13 bases sitting between them. Written as DNA, the CDR3 is TGTGCCAGCTCACCTCGGACAGGAGGGTCCTACGAGCAGTACTTC. Translating it yields CASSPRTGGSYEQYF. Filled out from reference TRBV18 and TRBJ2-7, the complete variable domain reads NAGVMQNPRHLVRRRGQEARLRCSPMKGHSHVYWYRQLPEEGLKFMVYLQKENIIDESGMPKERFSAEFPKEGPSILRIQQVVRGDSAAYFCASSPRTGGSYEQYFGPGTRLTVT.

This clonotype was counted many times. CDR3 DNA: TGTGCCAGCAGGTCGTCAAAGGGGTGGACTGAAGCTTTCTTT. Residues: CASRSSKGWTEAFF. The rearrangement joins TRBV6-1 to TRBJ1-1, with D tentatively TRBD1 (5 bases). V dropped 6 bases and J dropped 5 bases, with 16 bases sitting between them. Germline CDR1 MNHNS, CDR2 SASEGT. This CDR3 contains 14 residues.